A selection of T cell receptor beta chains follows, all from one sample in a study of cytomegalovirus exposure and HLA in healthy donors. The protocol was immunoSEQ multiplex PCR, while the TCRdb copy is restricted to in-frame clones and leaves out a portion. There are some 180,000 clones in the sample; more than 70% occur only once, and approximately 1.3% lies in the top ten. Sequencing was done on a sample of PBMCs. The receptors shown here come from a girl aged 5 to 17 in good health and CMV-seropositive. CDR3s include the opening cysteine and the closing phenylalanine or tryptophan. The D gene is left open where the match is weak. Clone size is not always given. Where it is, it says once, few, many or a class for expanded clones.

j_call clone_size v_call d_call cdr3_aa cdr3_nt
TRBJ1-1 NA TRBV7-6 NA CASSLEADPNTEAFF TGTGCCAGCAGCTTAGAGGCGGATCCGAACACTGAAGCTTTCTTT
TRBJ1-1 NA TRBV6-5 NA CASSYSSDTEAFF TGTGCCAGCAGTTACTCTAGCGACACTGAAGCTTTCTTT
TRBJ1-1 NA TRBV5-6 NA CASSLWGHGAFF TGTGCCAGCAGCCTATGGGGACACGGGGCTTTCTTT
TRBJ2-7 few TRBV5-1 NA CASSFAGSAEQYF TGCGCCAGCAGCTTCGCGGGGTCGGCCGAGCAGTACTTC
TRBJ2-7 NA TRBV15 NA CATSRGGGVWYF TGTGCCACCAGCAGAGGAGGAGGGGTGTGGTACTTC
TRBJ1-1 NA TRBV5-1 NA CASSPWGGRDTEAFF TGCGCCAGCAGCCCTTGGGGAGGGAGGGACACTGAAGCTTTCTTT
TRBJ1-2 NA TRBV6-5 NA CATKTGGVYGYTF TGTGCAACAAAGACAGGAGGTGTTTATGGCTACACCTTC
TRBJ2-7 NA TRBV11-3 TRBD2 CASSRQAGAYEQYF TGTGCCAGCAGCCGACAAGCGGGAGCCTACGAGCAGTACTTC
TRBJ1-2 NA TRBV2 TRBD1 CASSTPRTGGDGYTF TGTGCCAGCAGTACGCCCCGGACAGGGGGCGATGGCTACACCTTC
TRBJ1-2 NA TRBV7-9 NA CASSPGIYGYTF TGTGCCAGCAGCCCCGGGATCTATGGCTACACCTTC
TRBJ2-1 few TRBV19 NA CASSMPTQSYNEQFF TGTGCCAGTAGTATGCCTACACAGTCCTACAATGAGCAGTTCTTC
TRBJ2-1 NA TRBV25-1 TRBD1 CASSKGQGYNEQFF TGTGCCAGCAGCAAGGGACAGGGTTACAATGAGCAGTTCTTC
TRBJ2-6 few TRBV5-4 NA CASSLAWPGANVLTF TGTGCCAGCAGCTTGGCATGGCCTGGGGCCAACGTCCTGACTTTC
TRBJ2-3 few TRBV29-1 TRBD2 CSVSRTSGHTDTQYF TGCAGCGTTTCTCGGACTAGCGGTCACACAGATACGCAGTATTTT
TRBJ2-1 NA TRBV5-1 NA CASSLFSSVSEQFF TGCGCCAGCAGCTTGTTTTCTAGCGTGAGTGAGCAGTTCTTC
TRBJ1-1 NA TRBV10-3 NA CAITGSLNTEAFF TGTGCCATCACAGGGTCTTTGAACACTGAAGCTTTCTTT
TRBJ2-7 NA TRBV9 TRBD2 CASSVEAGDSYEQYF TGTGCCAGCAGCGTAGAAGCGGGAGACTCCTACGAGCAGTACTTC
TRBJ2-3 once TRBV29-1 NA CSVEVNPFADTQYF TGCAGCGTTGAAGTAAATCCCTTCGCAGATACGCAGTATTTT
TRBJ1-2 few TRBV27 TRBD1 CASSFLQGANYGYTF TGTGCCAGCAGCTTTCTACAGGGGGCTAACTATGGCTACACCTTC
TRBJ2-7 NA TRBV7-8 TRBD1 CASSPRDRTYEQYF TGTGCCAGCAGCCCCCGGGACAGAACCTACGAGCAGTACTTC
TRBJ2-1 NA TRBV10-1 TRBD2 CASSPSAAGYNEQFF TGCGCCAGCAGTCCTAGCGCAGCGGGGTACAATGAGCAGTTCTTC
TRBJ2-2 NA TRBV27 NA CASSFYRDLTWELFF TGTGCCAGCAGTTTCTACAGGGACCTCACCTGGGAGCTGTTTTTT
TRBJ2-5 NA TRBV11-1 NA CASSVSQVQETQYF TGTGCCAGCAGCGTCTCACAGGTTCAAGAGACCCAGTACTTC
TRBJ2-7 NA TRBV29-1 NA CSVEIRNLGLYEQYF TGCAGCGTTGAGATTCGGAACTTGGGGCTCTACGAGCAGTACTTC
TRBJ1-4 NA TRBV18 NA CASSPRSVGEKLFF TGTGCCAGCTCACCAAGGTCGGTCGGGGAAAAACTGTTTTTT
TRBJ2-7 NA TRBV6-5 TRBD1 CASSYSGTAILYEQYF TGTGCCAGCAGTTACTCGGGGACAGCGATTCTCTACGAGCAGTACTTC
TRBJ2-3 once TRBV4-3 NA CASSQSTRDPSWVTDTQYF TGCGCCAGCAGCCAATCCACTAGGGATCCCTCTTGGGTCACAGATACGCAGTATTTT
TRBJ2-5 once TRBV27 TRBD2 CASSSPGLAEETQYF TGTGCCAGCAGTTCCCCGGGACTAGCGGAAGAGACCCAGTACTTC
TRBJ2-1 NA TRBV6-5 NA CASREVLRGEFF TGTGCCAGCAGGGAGGTCCTCCGTGGGGAGTTCTTC
TRBJ2-1 NA TRBV7-9 NA CASSLGQGGGNEQFF TGTGCCAGCAGCTTAGGGCAGGGCGGTGGCAATGAGCAGTTCTTC
TRBJ2-7 NA TRBV5-6 TRBD2 CASSFPWTSGPVVYGQYF TGTGCCAGCAGCTTCCCATGGACTAGCGGGCCGGTAGTCTACGGGCAGTACTTC
TRBJ2-7 NA TRBV5-1 TRBD2 CASSSLAGGYEQYF TGCGCCAGCAGCTCCCTAGCGGGAGGCTACGAGCAGTACTTC
TRBJ1-1 NA TRBV7-2 NA CASSLGGRNTEAFF TGTGCCAGCAGCTTGGGCGGGAGAAACACTGAAGCTTTCTTT
TRBJ1-2 once TRBV30 NA CAWSVESGGYTF TGTGCCTGGAGTGTAGAATCTGGCGGCTACACCTTC
TRBJ2-5 NA TRBV15 TRBD1 CATSRDKGTGETQYF TGTGCCACCAGCAGAGATAAAGGGACAGGGGAGACCCAGTACTTC
TRBJ2-1 NA TRBV5-1 TRBD1 CASSYGQFDGPFGQANEQFF TGCGCCAGCAGCTATGGCCAGTTCGACGGCCCCTTCGGACAGGCCAATGAGCAGTTCTTC
TRBJ2-7 NA TRBV28 TRBD2 CASSLGTTYEQYF TGTGCCAGCAGTTTAGGGACTACCTACGAGCAGTACTTC
TRBJ1-1 once TRBV2 NA CASLVEGPVNAEAFF TGTGCTTCGCTAGTGGAGGGCCCGGTGAACGCTGAAGCTTTCTTT
TRBJ2-7 NA TRBV6-1 NA CASRGAGSSYEQYF TGTGCCAGCAGGGGGGCGGGTTCATCCTACGAGCAGTACTTC
TRBJ2-5 NA TRBV5-1 TRBD1 CASSLGQGLETQYF TGCGCCAGCAGCTTGGGACAGGGGTTGGAGACCCAGTACTTC
TRBJ1-5 NA TRBV29-1 NA CSVGSGNQPQHF TGCAGCGTTGGGTCGGGCAATCAGCCCCAGCATTTT
TRBJ2-4 NA TRBV6-5 NA CASSSPQVYGIQYF TGTGCCAGCAGTTCGCCTCAGGTTTATGGCATTCAGTACTTC
TRBJ1-5 NA TRBV6-5 NA CASSRTPGNQPQHF TGTGCCAGCAGTAGGACACCGGGCAATCAGCCCCAGCATTTT
TRBJ1-1 NA TRBV6-5 NA CASTAFSGTEAFF TGTGCCAGCACGGCTTTTTCGGGAACTGAAGCTTTCTTT
TRBJ2-3 NA TRBV4-1 TRBD1 CASSQMDRGIVDTQYF TGCGCCAGCAGCCAAATGGACAGGGGCATTGTAGATACGCAGTATTTT
TRBJ1-3 NA TRBV5-1 TRBD1 CASSETGGENTIYF TGCGCCAGCAGTGAGACAGGGGGCGAGAACACCATATATTTT
TRBJ2-7 once TRBV9 NA CASSPNPGRDNYEQYF TGTGCCAGCAGCCCCAATCCGGGCAGGGACAACTACGAGCAGTACTTC
TRBJ2-7 NA TRBV29-1 TRBD1 CSARPGTGAGEQYF TGCAGCGCCCGTCCCGGGACAGGGGCGGGCGAGCAGTACTTC
TRBJ2-1 NA TRBV6-4 TRBD2 CASSDDASGYNEQFF TGTGCCAGCAGTGACGACGCTAGCGGCTACAATGAGCAGTTCTTC
TRBJ2-7 NA TRBV5-6 TRBD2 CASRGGVGFYEQYF TGTGCCAGCAGGGGGGGGGTCGGATTCTACGAGCAGTACTTC
TRBJ2-2 NA TRBV5-4 TRBD2 CASSSPLGTNRELFF TGTGCCAGCAGCTCTCCCCTTGGGACTAATAGGGAGCTGTTTTTT
TRBJ2-5 NA TRBV7-3 TRBD2 CASSSGLADQETQYF TGTGCCAGCAGCTCGGGACTAGCGGACCAAGAGACCCAGTACTTC
TRBJ1-4 NA TRBV29-1 TRBD1 CSAGTTGALREKLFF TGCAGCGCCGGAACTACAGGGGCGCTCAGGGAAAAACTGTTTTTT